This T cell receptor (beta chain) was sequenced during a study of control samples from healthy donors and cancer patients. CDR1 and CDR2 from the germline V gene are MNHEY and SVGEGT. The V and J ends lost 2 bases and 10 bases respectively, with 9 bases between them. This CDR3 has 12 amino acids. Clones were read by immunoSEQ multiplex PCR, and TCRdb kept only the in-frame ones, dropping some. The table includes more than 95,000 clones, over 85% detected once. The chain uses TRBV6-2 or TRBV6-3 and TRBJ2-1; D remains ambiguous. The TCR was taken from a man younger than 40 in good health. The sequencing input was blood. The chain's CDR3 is CASSYPPSEQFF. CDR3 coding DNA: TGTGCCAGCAGTTACCCCCCTTCGGAGCAGTTCTTC.